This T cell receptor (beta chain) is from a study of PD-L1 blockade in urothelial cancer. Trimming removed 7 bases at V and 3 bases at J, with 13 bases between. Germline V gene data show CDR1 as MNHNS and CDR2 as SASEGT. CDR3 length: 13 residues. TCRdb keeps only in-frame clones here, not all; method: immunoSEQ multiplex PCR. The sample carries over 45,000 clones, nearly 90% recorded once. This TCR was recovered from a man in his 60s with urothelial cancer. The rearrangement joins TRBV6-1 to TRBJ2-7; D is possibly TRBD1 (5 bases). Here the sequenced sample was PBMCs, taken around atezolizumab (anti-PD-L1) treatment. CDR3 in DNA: TGTGCCAGCACTCATTCGACAGACTACGAGCAGTACTTC. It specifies CASTHSTDYEQYF.